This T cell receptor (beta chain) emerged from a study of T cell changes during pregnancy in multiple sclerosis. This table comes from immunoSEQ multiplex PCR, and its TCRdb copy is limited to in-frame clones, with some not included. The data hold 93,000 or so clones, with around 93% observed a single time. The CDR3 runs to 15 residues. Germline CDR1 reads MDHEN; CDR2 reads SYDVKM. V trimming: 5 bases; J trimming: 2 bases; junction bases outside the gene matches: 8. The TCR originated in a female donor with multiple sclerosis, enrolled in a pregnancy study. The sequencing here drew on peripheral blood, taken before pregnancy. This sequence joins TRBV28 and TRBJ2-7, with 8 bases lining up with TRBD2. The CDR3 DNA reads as TGTGCCAGCAGTCCGTCGGGTAGCGGGACCTACGAGCAGTACTTC. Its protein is CASSPSGSGTYEQYF.